A single sample gave rise to the 32 T cell receptor beta chains below, sequenced in a study of cytomegalovirus exposure and HLA in healthy donors. PCR employed 60 Vbeta and 13 Jbeta primers. Assay used: immunoSEQ multiplex PCR; TCRdb lists only in-frame clones, some missing. The table lists about 110,000 clones, roughly three quarters of them singletons, with 6.2% in the top ten. Material: PBMCs. The receptors were gathered from a man aged 25-40 years in good health and CMV-seropositive.

The V and J genes are TRBV29-1 and TRBJ1-2; 9 positions match TRBD1. V lost 4 bases to trimming and J lost 8 bases; unmatched junction nucleotides: 2. Per the germline V gene, CDR1 is SQVTM and CDR2 is ANQGSEA. This CDR3 has 11 amino acids. In DNA form, the CDR3 reads TGCAGCGTTGGACAGGGGGTCGGCTACACCTTC. It translates to CSVGQGVGYTF.

J is TRBJ2-1 and V is TRBV5-6; TRBD1 aligns across 8 bases. CDR1 is SGHDT and CDR2 is YYEEEE in the germline V gene. The CDR3 loop spans 15 amino acids. V gave up 4 bases and J gave up 6 bases; unmatched junction bases: 9. The CDR3 nucleotides read TGTGCCAGCAGCCGGCAGGACAGGGAGTTCAATGAGCAGTTCTTC. This sequence encodes CASSRQDREFNEQFF.

The CDR3 reads CASGHGTPSEQFF. CDR3 coding DNA: TGCGCCAGCGGGCATGGGACTCCTAGTGAGCAGTTCTTC. The V call is TRBV5-1, the J call TRBJ2-1, with D perhaps matching TRBD2 (6 bases). From germline, CDR1 is SGHRS and CDR2 YFSETQ. Trimming took off 7 bases at V and 9 bases at J, with 17 bases between the two ends. The CDR3 has 13 amino acids.

The V call is TRBV4-3, the J call TRBJ1-2; 8 bases line up with TRBD1. In germline, CDR1 is LGHNA, CDR2 YSLEER. The CDR3 totals 17 residues. V trimming: 3 bases; J trimming: 0 bases; junction bases outside the gene matches: 9. CDR3 sequence reads: CASSQALDRATNYGYTF. The CDR3 DNA reads TGCGCCAGCAGCCAGGCCTTGGACAGGGCAACTAACTATGGCTACACCTTC.

Turning to this clone: The same CDR3 also results from other DNA sequences found in this sample. In DNA form, the CDR3 reads TGTGCCAGCTCACCGGGCCAGCAAGAGACCCAGTACTTC. Amino acid sequence: CASSPGQQETQYF. The V and J genes are TRBV18 and TRBJ2-5, with unresolved D. This CDR3 spans 13 amino acids. V lost 3 bases, J lost 2 bases, and 7 bases lay in between. The germline V gene encodes CDR1 KGHSH and CDR2 LQKENI.

This clone was counted at least ten times. This chain joins TRBV5-1 and TRBJ1-1; TRBD1 is a possible D gene (6 bases). Germline loops: CDR1 SGHRS, CDR2 YFSETQ. CDR3 size: 17 residues. Trimming left V 1 base short and J 4 bases short, with 20 bases between. CDR3 in DNA: TGCGCCAGCAGCTTGTACGCAGGGGATAGTGTAGTCACTGAAGCTTTCTTT. Its translation: CASSLYAGDSVVTEAFF.

V and J are TRBV13 and TRBJ1-5, with 8 positions matching TRBD1. CDR3 length equals 16 residues. Germline V gene lookup returns CDR1 PRHDT and CDR2 FYEKMQ (reference sequence). J gave up 2 bases and V 4 bases, and 7 bases lay outside the gene matches. CDR3 in DNA: TGTGCCAGCAGCTCCCAGGGGGCTGGAGGCAATCAGCCCCAGCATTTT. It is translated as CASSSQGAGGNQPQHF.

The rearrangement uses TRBV7-2 and TRBJ1-5, with D unresolved. This CDR3 contains 13 residues. Germline assignment: CDR1 SGHTA and CDR2 FQGNSA. The germline V and J ends were trimmed by 4 bases and 4 bases, with 8 bases remaining between them. CDR3 coding DNA: TGTGCCAGCAGCTCGGAGCCTAATCAGCCCCAGCATTTT. This codes for CASSSEPNQPQHF.

V usage is TRBV18 and J usage is TRBJ2-2; tentative D call: TRBD1 (6 bases). The CDR3 is 13 residues long. Between the trimmed V and J ends, which lost 6 bases and 3 bases, there was a span of 8 bases. Germline CDR1 reads KGHSH; CDR2 reads LQKENI. CDR3: CASSRQDTGELFF. In nucleotides, the CDR3 is TGTGCCAGCTCGAGACAGGACACCGGGGAGCTGTTTTTT.

J is TRBJ2-5 and V is TRBV7-8, with TRBD2 matching 11 bases. This CDR3 is 16 amino acids long. V lost 2 bases and J lost 0; bases outside the gene matches: 2. Germline V gene sequence: CDR1 SGHVS, CDR2 FQNEAQ. CDR3 residues: CASSLTSGGHQETQYF. CDR3 DNA sequence: TGTGCCAGCAGCTTAACTAGCGGGGGCCACCAAGAGACCCAGTACTTC.

The V and J genes are TRBV11-2 and TRBJ2-2; 7 positions agree with TRBD1. This CDR3 has 19 amino acids. The germline CDR1 and CDR2 sequences are SGHAT and FQNNGV. J lost 0 bases, V lost 6 bases, and 16 bases had no gene match. In DNA, the CDR3 is TGTGCCAGCAGAACGTTAGGGGACAGATCCCTTACGAACACCGGGGAGCTGTTTTTT. As protein: CASRTLGDRSLTNTGELFF. Drawing the rest from reference TRBV11-2 and TRBJ2-2, the complete variable domain is EAGVAQSPRYKIIEKRQSVAFWCNPISGHATLYWYQQILGQGPKLLIQFQNNGVVDDSQLPKDRFSAERLKGVDSTLKIQPAKLEDSAVYLCASRTLGDRSLTNTGELFFGEGSRLTVL.

The CDR3 region has the DNA TGTGCCAGCAGTTTTGGAGGCCTGAGCTCTGGGGCCAACGTCCTGACTTTC. Translating gives CASSFGGLSSGANVLTF. The chain carries TRBV27 and TRBJ2-6; possibly TRBD2 for D (5 bases). With 3 bases removed from V and 0 bases from J, the gap between germline ends came to 12 bases. Per the germline V gene, CDR1 is MNHEY and CDR2 is SMNVEV (reference sequence). The length of the CDR3 is 17 residues.

The chain recombines TRBV27 with TRBJ1-2; 7 bases fit TRBD1. CDR1 and CDR2 from the germline V gene are MNHEY and SMNVEV (reference sequence). The ends lost 4 bases at V and 5 bases at J; junction bases unmatched: 10. This CDR3 is 15 amino acids long. The CDR3 spells CASSSPPDRVYGYTF. In DNA, the CDR3 is TGTGCCAGCAGTTCCCCCCCCGACAGGGTTTATGGCTACACCTTC.

J is TRBJ2-1 and V is TRBV9, with 10 bases fitting TRBD2. The germline gives CDR1 SGDLS, CDR2 YYNGEE. The length of the CDR3 is 14 residues. The junction had 5 bases not matched to a gene; V was cut back by 4 bases and J by 7 bases. CDR3 sequence reads: CASSPGLARNEQFF. The CDR3 DNA sequence: TGTGCCAGCAGCCCGGGACTAGCGCGGAATGAGCAGTTCTTC.

The V gene is TRBV7-6, the J gene TRBJ2-3; D is possibly TRBD1 (6 bases). CDR1 is SGHVS and CDR2 is FNYEAQ in the germline V gene. The CDR3 has 13 residues. Trimming took 5 bases from V and 2 from J, leaving 8 bases between them. CDR3 coding DNA: TGTGCCAGCAGCAGGGGGACCACAGATACGCAGTATTTT. As protein: CASSRGTTDTQYF.

The gene calls are TRBV5-6 and TRBJ2-2; a possible D gene is TRBD1 (6 bases). The CDR3 consists of 14 residues. V was pared by 5 bases and J by 6 bases, with 14 bases between. Germline V gene lookup returns CDR1 SGHDT and CDR2 YYEEEE. The CDR3 DNA reads TGTGCCAGCAGACCGGGACAACTCCCCGGGGAGCTGTTTTTT. It is translated as CASRPGQLPGELFF.

The gene calls are TRBV4-1 and TRBJ2-3; TRBD2 aligns across 9 bases. The CDR3 totals 20 residues. Per the germline V gene, CDR1 is MGHRA and CDR2 is YSYEKL. With 0 bases clipped from V and 2 bases from J, the junction kept 15 bases outside the gene matches. The CDR3 is CASSQDREAGRGGYTDTQYF. In nucleotides, the CDR3 is TGCGCCAGCAGCCAAGACCGGGAAGCCGGGCGGGGGGGATACACAGATACGCAGTATTTT.

This clone was counted only a few times. The chain has TRBV19 and TRBJ2-1; TRBD1 aligns across 9 bases. The CDR3 contains 17 residues. The germline V gene has CDR1 LNHDA and CDR2 SQIVND (reference sequence). Trimming cost V 3 bases and J 1 base; bases outside gene matches: 7. Written as DNA, the CDR3 is TGTGCCAGTAGTATTCGACAGGGGGTCGGGTCCTACAATGAGCAGTTCTTC. Translating it yields CASSIRQGVGSYNEQFF.

The V gene is TRBV5-1, the J gene TRBJ2-1; 11 bases are shared with TRBD2. Germline V gene sequence: CDR1 SGHRS, CDR2 YFSETQ. The CDR3 length is 16 residues. Losses at the gene ends were 0 bases for V and 3 bases for J; bases not matched to a gene: 2. CDR3 bases: TGCGCCAGCAGCTTGGCCACTAGCGGGGGCTACAATGAGCAGTTCTTC. It is translated as CASSLATSGGYNEQFF.

The table lists this clone with a count of one. The V and J genes are TRBV14 and TRBJ1-4; 9 bases map to TRBD1. This CDR3 comprises 15 residues. V lost 4 bases and J lost 5; bases outside the gene matches: 5. The germline V gene encodes CDR1 SGHDN and CDR2 FVKESK. The CDR3 coding sequence is TGTGCCAGCAGCCGAGGACAGGGGTGGAATGAAAAACTGTTTTTT. As protein: CASSRGQGWNEKLFF.

This clone was picked up many times. The J gene is TRBJ1-1, the V gene TRBV19; D gene ambiguous. Germline V gives CDR1 LNHDA, CDR2 SQIVND (reference sequence). The CDR3 sequence is 13 residues long. V lost 3 bases, J lost 7 bases, and 12 bases lay in between. CDR3 bases: TGTGCCAGTAGTATCGACACCAGACGTGAAGCTTTCTTT. Amino acid sequence: CASSIDTRREAFF.

This chain uses TRBV19 with TRBJ1-6, with D perhaps TRBD1 (5 bases). Trimming removed 8 bases at V and 8 bases at J, with 13 bases between. CDR1 is LNHDA, CDR2 SQIVND, per germline (reference sequence). There are 13 residues in the CDR3. CDR3 bases: TGTGCCAGTCATCAGTCGACAGATTCACCCCTCCACTTT. Amino acid sequence: CASHQSTDSPLHF.

J is TRBJ2-6 and V is TRBV4-1; tentative D call: TRBD2 (6 bases). This CDR3 is 12 amino acids long. Germline values: CDR1 MGHRA, CDR2 YSYEKL. V was cut by 0 bases and J by 13 bases, with 7 bases left in between. In DNA form, the CDR3 reads TGCGCCAGCAGCCAAGATGGGAGGGTCCTGACTTTC. Translated: CASSQDGRVLTF.

This clone appeared a single time. The CDR3 bases are TGCGCCAGCCGCCCGGGACAACAGACCTATGGCTACACCTTC. Translation: CASRPGQQTYGYTF. This sequence joins TRBV5-1 and TRBJ1-2, with D tentatively TRBD1 (6 bases). Germline V gives CDR1 SGHRS, CDR2 YFSETQ. Trimming pared 7 bases from V and 4 bases from J, leaving 17 bases between. The CDR3 extends over 14 amino acids.

This clone occurred a few times. V gene TRBV12-5 combines with J gene TRBJ2-7; D uncertain. Looked up from germline, CDR1 is LGHNT and CDR2 is FRNRAP. Trimming removed 9 bases from V and 7 bases from J, with 10 bases in between. The CDR3 spans 10 residues. This CDR3 reads CARNRTEQYF. The CDR3 nucleotides are TGTGCTAGAAACCGAACAGAGCAGTACTTC. The variable domain in full, completed from reference TRBV12-5 and TRBJ2-7, reads DARVTQTPRHKVTEMGQEVTMRCQPILGHNTVFWYRQTMMQGLELLAYFRNRAPLDDSGMPKDRFSAEMPDATLATLKIQPSEPRDSAVYFCARNRTEQYFGPGTRLTVT.

The V call is TRBV25-1, the J call TRBJ2-3; tentatively, D is TRBD2 (7 bases). Germline V lookup: CDR1 MGHDK, CDR2 SYGVNS. Deletions cut 4 bases from V and 7 bases from J, with 21 bases between. This CDR3 is 16 amino acids long. The CDR3 region is CASSGGRGTGSNTQYF. The CDR3, as DNA: TGTGCCAGCAGTGGGGGGCGGGGGACCGGGAGCAATACGCAGTATTTT.

As to this clone: This same CDR3 is encoded by further DNA sequences in the sample. The gene calls are TRBV18 and TRBJ1-4, with 8 positions matching TRBD1. This CDR3 contains 15 residues. The V segment lost 6 bases and the J segment 3 bases; nucleotides outside the gene matches: 6. Germline-derived CDR1 and CDR2 are KGHSH and LQKENI. This CDR3 reads CASSPRGLANEKLFF. The CDR3 DNA is TGTGCCAGCTCGCCCAGGGGGCTGGCTAATGAAAAACTGTTTTTT.

This chain joins TRBV7-3 and TRBJ2-1, with a possible D match to TRBD1 (6 bases). V lost 0 bases and J lost 2, with 8 bases in between. CDR3 length: 15 amino acids. CDR1 and CDR2 (germline): SGHTA, FQGTGA. The chain's CDR3 is CASSLTQGAYNEQFF. The CDR3 DNA is TGTGCCAGCAGCTTAACACAGGGCGCCTACAATGAGCAGTTCTTC.

The chain employs TRBV19 and TRBJ1-5, with TRBD1 matching 8 bases. J gave up 3 bases and V 6 bases, and 13 bases lay outside the gene matches. CDR1 is LNHDA and CDR2 is SQIVND in the germline V gene (reference sequence). The CDR3 is made up of 17 amino acids. The CDR3 DNA follows: TGTGCCAGTAGCAGTGGACAGGGAATCTCCTTCAATCAGCCCCAGCATTTT. Residues: CASSSGQGISFNQPQHF. Filled out from reference TRBV19 and TRBJ1-5, the complete variable domain reads DGGITQSPKYLFRKEGQNVTLSCEQNLNHDAMYWYRQDPGQGLRLIYYSQIVNDFQKGDIAEGYSVSREKKESFPLTVTSAQKNPTAFYLCASSSGQGISFNQPQHFGDGTRLSIL.

This clone was recorded a few times. The chain couples TRBV4-2 to TRBJ2-3; 11 bases match TRBD2. Trimming took 4 bases from V and 6 from J; bases not matched to a gene: 9. The CDR3 totals 16 residues. Germline CDR1 is LGHNA and CDR2 is YNFKEQ. The CDR3 loop reads CASSPITSGGGDTQYF. As DNA, the CDR3 is TGTGCCAGCAGCCCTATCACTAGCGGGGGCGGGGATACGCAGTATTTT.

CDR3 nucleotides: TGTGCCAGCAGTTTTACGAGACACGGAACTAACTATGGCTACACCTTC. This encodes CASSFTRHGTNYGYTF. The rearrangement links TRBV27 to TRBJ1-2; no firm D call. CDR3 length equals 16 residues. Germline V lookup: CDR1 MNHEY, CDR2 SMNVEV (reference sequence). The V end was cut by 3 bases, the J end by 0 bases, with 14 bases between.

The chain links TRBV30 to TRBJ2-5; D might be TRBD1 (6 bases). The J call could be wrong; TRBJ2-7 is a better fit for the DNA end. CDR3 length: 13 residues. Germline V gene sequence: CDR1 GTSNPN, CDR2 SVGIG (reference sequence). In DNA form, the CDR3 reads TGTGCCTGGAGTGAGGGGGAATCCTACGAGCAGTACTTC. This gives the protein CAWSEGESYEQYF.